These T cell receptor beta chains were read from a single sample in a study of blood T cell repertoires in COVID-19. Method: immunoSEQ multiplex PCR; TCRdb's copy keeps in-frame clones and lacks some. The data contain over 350,000 clones, 70% to 90% of them singletons. The sequenced material came from PBMCs or T cells enriched from blood (not recorded which). Source of these receptors: a woman younger than 30 with acute COVID-19. CDR3s include the opening cysteine and the closing phenylalanine or tryptophan. D genes are given only for firm matches. The size entry is marked missing in some rows and otherwise reads once, few, many or a size class.

v_gene,j_gene,d_gene,abundance,CDR3nt,CDR3aa
TRBV28,TRBJ1-5,NA,NA,TGTGCCAGCAGTTTAAACAGTTATCAGCCCCAGCATTTT,CASSLNSYQPQHF
TRBV9,TRBJ2-7,TRBD2,NA,TGTGCCAGCAGCGGGGGATACGTAGCGGGAGACTACGAGCAGTACTTC,CASSGGYVAGDYEQYF
TRBV10-3,TRBJ1-2,TRBD1,NA,TGTGCCAGCACGCCGGGGGACAGGACCTATGGCTACACCTTC,CASTPGDRTYGYTF
TRBV10-3,TRBJ2-1,TRBD2,NA,TGTGCCATCAGCTCACTCGGGACTAGTTCCAATGAGCAGTTCTTC,CAISSLGTSSNEQFF
TRBV7-3,TRBJ2-2,NA,NA,TGTGCCAGCAGCTGGCAGGAGAACACCGGGGAGCTGTTTTTT,CASSWQENTGELFF
TRBV6-5,TRBJ1-6,TRBD1,NA,TGTGCCAGCAGTTATCTCGGACAGGGTAATTCACCCCTCCACTTT,CASSYLGQGNSPLHF
TRBV7-3,TRBJ2-1,TRBD2,NA,TGTGCCAGCAGCTTAGGGTATGCTAGCGGGTCCGGGCAGTTCTTC,CASSLGYASGSGQFF
TRBV27,TRBJ1-5,NA,NA,TGTGCCAGCAGTAGCCGGGAGAACCAGCCCCAGCATTTT,CASSSRENQPQHF
TRBV6-6,TRBJ1-6,TRBD1,NA,TGTGCCAGCAGTCTCTCGACAGGGGGCAGGTCCTATAATTCACCCCTCCACTTT,CASSLSTGGRSYNSPLHF
TRBV19,TRBJ1-2,NA,few,TGTGCCAGTAGTACCCCGATTCCTCGAGGGGGATACTATGGCTACACCTTC,CASSTPIPRGGYYGYTF